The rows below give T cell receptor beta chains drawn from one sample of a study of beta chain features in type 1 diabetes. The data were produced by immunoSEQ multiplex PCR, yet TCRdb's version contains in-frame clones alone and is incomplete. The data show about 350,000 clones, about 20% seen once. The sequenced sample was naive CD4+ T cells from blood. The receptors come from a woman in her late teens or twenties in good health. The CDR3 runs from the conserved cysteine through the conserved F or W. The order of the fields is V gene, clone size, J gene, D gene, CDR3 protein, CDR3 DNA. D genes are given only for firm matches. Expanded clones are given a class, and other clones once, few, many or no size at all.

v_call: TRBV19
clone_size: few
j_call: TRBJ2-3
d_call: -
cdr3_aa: CASSVLETDTQYF
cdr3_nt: TGTGCCAGTAGTGTCCTAGAGACAGATACGCAGTATTTT

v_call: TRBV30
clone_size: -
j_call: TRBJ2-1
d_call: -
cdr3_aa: CAWSVQVGGNEQFF
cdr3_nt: TGTGCCTGGAGTGTCCAGGTCGGCGGGAATGAGCAGTTCTTC

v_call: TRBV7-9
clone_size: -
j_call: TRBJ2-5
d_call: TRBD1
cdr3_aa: CASSHGTAQETQYF
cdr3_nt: TGTGCCAGCAGCCACGGGACAGCCCAAGAGACCCAGTACTTC

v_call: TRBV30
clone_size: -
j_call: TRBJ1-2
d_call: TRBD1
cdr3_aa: CAWGPGQAGYTF
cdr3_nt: TGTGCCTGGGGACCGGGACAGGCGGGCTACACCTTC

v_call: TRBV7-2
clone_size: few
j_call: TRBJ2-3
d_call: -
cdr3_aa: CASSPFGDTQYF
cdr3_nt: TGTGCCAGCAGCCCTTTCGGAGATACGCAGTATTTT

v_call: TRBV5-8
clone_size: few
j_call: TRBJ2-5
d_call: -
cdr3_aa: CASSDWKETQYF
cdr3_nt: TGTGCCAGCAGTGACTGGAAAGAGACCCAGTACTTC

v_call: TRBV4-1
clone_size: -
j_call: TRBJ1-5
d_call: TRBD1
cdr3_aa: CASRGTGASQPQHF
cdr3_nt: TGCGCCAGCAGAGGGACAGGGGCTTCTCAGCCCCAGCATTTT

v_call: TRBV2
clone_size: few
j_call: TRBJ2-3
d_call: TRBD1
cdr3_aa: CASSLGQGDTQYF
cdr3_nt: TGTGCCAGCAGTTTAGGACAGGGAGATACGCAGTATTTT

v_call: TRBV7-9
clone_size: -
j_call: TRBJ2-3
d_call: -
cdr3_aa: CASSVAGAPTDTQYF
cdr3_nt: TGTGCCAGCAGTGTAGCAGGGGCTCCCACAGATACGCAGTATTTT

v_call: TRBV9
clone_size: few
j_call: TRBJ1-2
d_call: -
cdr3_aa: CASSTDSHGYTF
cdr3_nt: TGTGCCAGCAGCACCGACAGCCATGGCTACACCTTC

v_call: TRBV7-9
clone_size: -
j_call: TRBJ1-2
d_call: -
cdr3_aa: CAGRTSARGYTF
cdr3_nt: TGTGCCGGAAGGACATCAGCTCGGGGCTACACCTTC

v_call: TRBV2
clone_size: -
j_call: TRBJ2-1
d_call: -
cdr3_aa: CASSRSHEQFF
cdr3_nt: TGTGCCAGCAGTCGGAGCCATGAGCAGTTCTTC

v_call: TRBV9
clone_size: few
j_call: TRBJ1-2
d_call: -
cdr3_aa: CASSVGQYGYTF
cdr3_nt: TGTGCCAGCAGCGTAGGACAGTATGGCTACACCTTC

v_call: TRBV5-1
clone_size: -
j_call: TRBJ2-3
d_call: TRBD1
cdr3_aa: CASSLWTGASTDTQYF
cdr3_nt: TGCGCCAGCAGCTTATGGACAGGGGCGAGCACAGATACGCAGTATTTT

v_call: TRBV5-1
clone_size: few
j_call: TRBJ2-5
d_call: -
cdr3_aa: CASTSTGRRETQYF
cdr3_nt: TGCGCCAGCACTTCTACAGGGCGGCGGGAGACCCAGTACTTC

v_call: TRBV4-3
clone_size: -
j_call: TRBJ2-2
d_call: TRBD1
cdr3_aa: CASSRGRTGSPGELFF
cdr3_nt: TGCGCCAGCAGCCGAGGCCGGACAGGGTCACCCGGGGAGCTGTTTTTT

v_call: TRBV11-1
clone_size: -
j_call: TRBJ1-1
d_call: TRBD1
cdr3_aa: CASSPRTGGPRKAFF
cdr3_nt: TGTGCCAGCAGCCCCCGGACAGGGGGGCCGAGGAAAGCTTTCTTT

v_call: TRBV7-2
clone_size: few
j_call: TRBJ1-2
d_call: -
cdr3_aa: CASSVPQGEGYTF
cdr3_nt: TGTGCCAGCAGCGTCCCCCAGGGTGAAGGCTACACCTTC

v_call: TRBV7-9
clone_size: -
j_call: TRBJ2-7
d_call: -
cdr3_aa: CASSLDGVRGQNF
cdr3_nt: TGTGCCAGCAGCTTAGATGGAGTGCGGGGACAGAACTTC

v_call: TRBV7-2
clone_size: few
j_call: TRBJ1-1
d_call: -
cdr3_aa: CASSRGNTEAFF
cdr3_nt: TGTGCCAGCAGCAGAGGGAACACTGAAGCTTTCTTT

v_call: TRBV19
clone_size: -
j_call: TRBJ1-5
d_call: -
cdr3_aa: CASSGSGNQPQHF
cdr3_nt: TGTGCCAGCTCAGGGTCTGGCAATCAGCCCCAGCATTTT

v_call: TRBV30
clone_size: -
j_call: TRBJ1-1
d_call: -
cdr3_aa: CAWSLKPRNTEAFF
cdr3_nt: TGTGCCTGGAGTCTAAAGCCCCGTAACACTGAAGCTTTCTTT

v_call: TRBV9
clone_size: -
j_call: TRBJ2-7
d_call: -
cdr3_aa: CASSPSVSSYEQYF
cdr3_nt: TGTGCCAGCAGCCCAAGCGTTAGCTCCTACGAGCAGTACTTC

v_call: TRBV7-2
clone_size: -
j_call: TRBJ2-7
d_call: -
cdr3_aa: CASSLGRQYEQYF
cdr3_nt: TGTGCCAGCAGCTTAGGGAGACAGTATGAGCAGTACTTC

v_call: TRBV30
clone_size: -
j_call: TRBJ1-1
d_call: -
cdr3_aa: CAWSLQPNTEAFF
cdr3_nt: TGTGCCTGGAGTCTACAGCCGAACACTGAAGCTTTCTTT

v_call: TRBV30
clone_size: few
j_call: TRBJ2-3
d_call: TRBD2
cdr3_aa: CAIGLAVSTDTQYF
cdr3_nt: TGTGCCATCGGACTAGCTGTTAGCACAGATACGCAGTATTTT

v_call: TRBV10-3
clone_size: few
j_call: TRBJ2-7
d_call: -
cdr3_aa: CAISGPTGEQYF
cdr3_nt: TGTGCCATCAGTGGTCCCACGGGCGAGCAGTACTTC

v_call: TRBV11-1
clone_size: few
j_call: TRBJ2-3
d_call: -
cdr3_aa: CASSQAGDRDTQYF
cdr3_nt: TGTGCCAGCAGTCAAGCAGGGGATCGAGATACGCAGTATTTT

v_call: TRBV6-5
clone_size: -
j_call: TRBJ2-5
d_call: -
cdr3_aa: CASVAGETQYF
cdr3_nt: TGTGCCAGCGTCGCGGGCGAGACCCAGTACTTC

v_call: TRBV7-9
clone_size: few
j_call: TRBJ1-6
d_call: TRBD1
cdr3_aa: CASSLEHRGNSPLHF
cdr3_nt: TGTGCCAGCAGCTTAGAACACAGGGGTAATTCACCCCTCCACTTT